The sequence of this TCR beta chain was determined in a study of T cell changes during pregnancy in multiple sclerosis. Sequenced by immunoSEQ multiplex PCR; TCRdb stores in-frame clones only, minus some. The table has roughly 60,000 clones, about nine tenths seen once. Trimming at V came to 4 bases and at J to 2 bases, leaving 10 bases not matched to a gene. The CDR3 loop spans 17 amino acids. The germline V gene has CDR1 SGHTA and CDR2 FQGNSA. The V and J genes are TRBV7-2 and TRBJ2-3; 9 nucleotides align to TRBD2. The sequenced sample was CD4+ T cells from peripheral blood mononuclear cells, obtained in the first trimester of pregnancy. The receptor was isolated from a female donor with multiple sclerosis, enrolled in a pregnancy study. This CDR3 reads CASSSRGAGGVTDTQYF. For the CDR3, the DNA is TGTGCCAGCAGCTCCCGGGGAGCGGGGGGAGTCACAGATACGCAGTATTTT.